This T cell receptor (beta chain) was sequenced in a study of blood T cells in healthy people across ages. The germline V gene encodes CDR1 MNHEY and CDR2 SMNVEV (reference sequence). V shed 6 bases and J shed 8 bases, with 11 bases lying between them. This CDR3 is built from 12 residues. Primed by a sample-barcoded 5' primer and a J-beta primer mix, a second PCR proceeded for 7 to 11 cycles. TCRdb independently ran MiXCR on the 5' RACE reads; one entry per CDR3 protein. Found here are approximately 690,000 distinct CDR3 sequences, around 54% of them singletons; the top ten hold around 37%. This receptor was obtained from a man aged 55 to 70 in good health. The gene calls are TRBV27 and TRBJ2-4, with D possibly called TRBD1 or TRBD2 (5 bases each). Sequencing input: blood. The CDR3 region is CASRGDRDIQYF. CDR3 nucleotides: TGTGCCAGCAGGGGGGACCGGGACATTCAGTACTTC.